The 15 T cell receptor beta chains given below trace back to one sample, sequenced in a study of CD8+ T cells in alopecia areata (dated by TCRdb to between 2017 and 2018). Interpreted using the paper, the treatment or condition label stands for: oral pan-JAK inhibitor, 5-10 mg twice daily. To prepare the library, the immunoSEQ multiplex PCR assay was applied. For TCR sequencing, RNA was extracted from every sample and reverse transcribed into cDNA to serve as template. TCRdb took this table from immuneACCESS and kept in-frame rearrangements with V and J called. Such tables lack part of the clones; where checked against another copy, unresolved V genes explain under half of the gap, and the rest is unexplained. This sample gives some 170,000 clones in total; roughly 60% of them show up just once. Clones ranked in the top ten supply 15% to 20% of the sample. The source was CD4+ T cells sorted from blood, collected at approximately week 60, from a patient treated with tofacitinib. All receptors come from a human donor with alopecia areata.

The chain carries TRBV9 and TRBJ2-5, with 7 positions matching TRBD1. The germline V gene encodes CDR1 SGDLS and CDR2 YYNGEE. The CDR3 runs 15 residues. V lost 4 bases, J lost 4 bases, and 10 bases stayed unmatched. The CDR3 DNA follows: TGTGCCAGCAGCCAAACAACAGGGGAGCGAGAGACCCAGTACTTC. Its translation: CASSQTTGERETQYF.

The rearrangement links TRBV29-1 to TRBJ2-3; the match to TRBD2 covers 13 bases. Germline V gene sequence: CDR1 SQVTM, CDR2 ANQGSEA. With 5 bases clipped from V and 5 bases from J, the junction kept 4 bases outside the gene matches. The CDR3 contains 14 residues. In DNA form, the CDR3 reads TGCAGCGTTTTAAGACTAGCGGGGGGAGATACGCAGTATTTT. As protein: CSVLRLAGGDTQYF.

CDR3 residues: CASSQVPRETQYF. DNA of the CDR3: TGCGCCAGCAGCCAAGTCCCCCGGGAGACCCAGTACTTC. The V call is TRBV4-1, the J call TRBJ2-5; no clear D gene. CDR3 length: 13 residues. V was cut by 1 base and J by 5 bases, with 8 bases left in between. Germline V gene data show CDR1 as MGHRA and CDR2 as YSYEKL.

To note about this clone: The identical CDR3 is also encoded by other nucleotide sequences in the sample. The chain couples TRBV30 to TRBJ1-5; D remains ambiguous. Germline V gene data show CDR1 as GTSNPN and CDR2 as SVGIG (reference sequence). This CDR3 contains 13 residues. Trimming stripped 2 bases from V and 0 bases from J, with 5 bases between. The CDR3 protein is CAWSTYSNQPQHF. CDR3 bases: TGTGCCTGGAGTACGTATAGCAATCAGCCCCAGCATTTT.

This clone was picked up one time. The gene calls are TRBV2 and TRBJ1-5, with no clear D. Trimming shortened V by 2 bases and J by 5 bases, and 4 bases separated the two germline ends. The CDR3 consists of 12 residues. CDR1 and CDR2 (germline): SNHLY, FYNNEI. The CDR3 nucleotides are TGTGCCAGCAGTGAACCGGATCAGCCCCAGCATTTT. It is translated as CASSEPDQPQHF.

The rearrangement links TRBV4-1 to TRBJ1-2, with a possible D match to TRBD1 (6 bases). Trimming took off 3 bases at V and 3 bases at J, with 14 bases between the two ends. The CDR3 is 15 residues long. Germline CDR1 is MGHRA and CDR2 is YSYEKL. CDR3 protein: CASSQTQGHYYGYTF. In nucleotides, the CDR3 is TGCGCCAGCAGCCAGACACAGGGCCACTACTATGGCTACACCTTC.

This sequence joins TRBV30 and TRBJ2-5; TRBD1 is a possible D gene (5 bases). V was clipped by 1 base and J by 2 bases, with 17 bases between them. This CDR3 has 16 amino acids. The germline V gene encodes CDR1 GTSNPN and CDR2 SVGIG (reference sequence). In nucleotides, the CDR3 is TGTGCCTGGAGTGCCGGAAGCAGGGTTCCTCAAGAGACCCAGTACTTC. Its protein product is CAWSAGSRVPQETQYF.

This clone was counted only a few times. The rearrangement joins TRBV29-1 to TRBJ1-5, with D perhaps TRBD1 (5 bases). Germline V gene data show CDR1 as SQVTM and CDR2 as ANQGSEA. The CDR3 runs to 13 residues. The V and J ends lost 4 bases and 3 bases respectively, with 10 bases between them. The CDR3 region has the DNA TGCAGCGTTGGGGGGGTGAACAATCAGCCCCAGCATTTT. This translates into CSVGGVNNQPQHF.

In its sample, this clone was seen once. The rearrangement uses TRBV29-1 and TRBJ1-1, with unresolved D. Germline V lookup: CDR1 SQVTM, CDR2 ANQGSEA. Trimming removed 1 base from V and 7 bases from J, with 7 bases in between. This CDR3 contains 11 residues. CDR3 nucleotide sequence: TGCAGCGTTGAAGGTAGTTTTGAAGCTTTCTTT. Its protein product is CSVEGSFEAFF. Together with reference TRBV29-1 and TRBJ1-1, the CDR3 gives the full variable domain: SAVISQKPSRDICQRGTSLTIQCQVDSQVTMMFWYRQQPGQSLTLIATANQGSEATYESGFVIDKFPISRPNLTFSTLTVSNMSPEDSSIYLCSVEGSFEAFFGQGTRLTVV.

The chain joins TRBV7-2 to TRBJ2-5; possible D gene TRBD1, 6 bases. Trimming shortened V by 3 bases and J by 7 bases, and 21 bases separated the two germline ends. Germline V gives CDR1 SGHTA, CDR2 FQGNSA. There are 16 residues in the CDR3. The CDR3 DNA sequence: TGTGCCAGCAGCTTTACGCCAGGGCCTCCAGGGGTGACCCAGTACTTC. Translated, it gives CASSFTPGPPGVTQYF. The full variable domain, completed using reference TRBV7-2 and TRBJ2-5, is GAGVSQSPSNKVTEKGKDVELRCDPISGHTALYWYRQSLGQGLEFLIYFQGNSAPDKSGLPSDRFSAERTGGSVSTLTIQRTQQEDSAVYLCASSFTPGPPGVTQYFGPGTRLLVL.

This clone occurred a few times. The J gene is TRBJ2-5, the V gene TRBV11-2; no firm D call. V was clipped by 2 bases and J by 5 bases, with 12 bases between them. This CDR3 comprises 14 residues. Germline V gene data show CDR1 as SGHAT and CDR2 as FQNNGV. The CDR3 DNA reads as TGTGCCAGCAGCTTATTTGGACCGAGGGAGACCCAGTACTTC. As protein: CASSLFGPRETQYF.

CDR3 bases: TGTGCCTGCCCCGCTTACGGCCGGACTGCTAACTATGGCTACACCTTC. Encoded protein: CACPAYGRTANYGYTF. The chain recombines TRBV30 with TRBJ1-2; D unresolved. The CDR3 is 16 residues long. Germline CDR1 and CDR2: GTSNPN and SVGIG (reference sequence). Trimming cost V 6 bases and J 0 bases, with 20 bases left between them.

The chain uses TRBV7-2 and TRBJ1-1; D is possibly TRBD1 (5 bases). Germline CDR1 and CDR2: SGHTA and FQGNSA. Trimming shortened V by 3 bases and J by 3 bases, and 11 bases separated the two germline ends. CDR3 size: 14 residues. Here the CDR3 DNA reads TGTGCCAGCAGCTTGGCCCTCAGGGACACTGAAGCTTTCTTT. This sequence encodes CASSLALRDTEAFF.

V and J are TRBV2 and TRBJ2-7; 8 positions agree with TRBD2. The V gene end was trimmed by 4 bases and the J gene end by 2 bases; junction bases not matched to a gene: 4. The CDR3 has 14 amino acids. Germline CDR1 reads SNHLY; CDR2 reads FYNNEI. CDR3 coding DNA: TGTGCCAGCAGTGTAAGCGGGGGACCCTACGAGCAGTACTTC. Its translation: CASSVSGGPYEQYF. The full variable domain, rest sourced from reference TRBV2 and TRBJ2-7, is EPEVTQTPSHQVTQMGQEVILRCVPISNHLYFYWYRQILGQKVEFLVSFYNNEISEKSEIFDDQFSVERPDGSNFTLKIRSTKLEDSAMYFCASSVSGGPYEQYFGPGTRLTVT.

The CDR3, as DNA: TGCAGCGTTGAAAGGAGAGCCAACACTGAAGCTTTCTTT. Amino acids: CSVERRANTEAFF. The rearrangement joins TRBV29-1 to TRBJ1-1; D not certain. V lost 2 bases and J lost 2, with 9 bases in between. This CDR3 region has 13 residues. The germline CDR1 and CDR2 sequences are SQVTM and ANQGSEA.